What follows are 21 T cell receptor beta chains derived from one specimen sequenced in a study of CXCR3-negative and CXCR3-positive naive CD8 T cells. Preparation of TRB cDNA libraries relied on 5' RACE carrying UMI labels. Using the 5' RACE reads, TCRdb records one entry per CDR3 protein without DNA. Its table lists 75,000 to 100,000 distinct CDR3 sequences. The specimen sequenced was naive CXCR3- CD8+ T cells from blood. Regarding subset: CD45RO-CCR7+CD27+CD95- naive CD8+ T cells lacking CXCR3 (TNR3-). The receptor source for this set is a human donor in good health. Some clones in this sample may be carry-over from other donors' samples.

This rearrangement joins TRBV7-2 to TRBJ2-3; TCRdb selects TRBD2, and the lack of DNA leaves this call unchecked. Germline V gene lookup returns CDR1 SGHTA and CDR2 FQGNSA. The CDR3 spans 16 residues. CDR3 in amino acids: CASSLVAGATTDTQYF.

The chain recombines TRBV12-3 or TRBV12-4 with TRBJ2-1; TCRdb proposes TRBD1, but this gene call is untestable without DNA. The CDR3 covers 15 residues. This CDR3 is CASERGQGTYNEQFF.

V is TRBV21-1 and J is TRBJ1-2; TCRdb's D gene call, TRBD1, goes unchecked for lack of DNA. TRBV21-1 represents a pseudogene. The length of the CDR3 is 15 residues. The chain's CDR3 is CASSKSGGHSYGYTF.

This chain uses TRBV20-1 with TRBJ1-3; TCRdb indicates TRBD1, and absent DNA this call remains unverified. The CDR3 contains 17 residues. CDR1 and CDR2 (germline): DFQATT, SNEGSKA (reference sequence). The CDR3 reads CSALPGQLTLSGNTIYF.

The CDR3 sequence is CASSSQGTGSYEQYF. The chain carries TRBV13 and TRBJ2-7; TCRdb calls TRBD1, which cannot be checked without DNA. Per the germline V gene, CDR1 is PRHDT and CDR2 is FYEKMQ (reference sequence). CDR3 length equals 15 residues.

The chain employs TRBV7-9 and TRBJ2-7; lacking DNA, the TRBD1 call made by TCRdb goes unchecked. Germline V gene sequence: CDR1 SEHNR, CDR2 FQNEAQ (reference sequence). The CDR3 is made up of 13 amino acids. The CDR3 loop is CASTPGNSREQYF.

This chain uses TRBV19 with TRBJ2-1. The CDR3 has 14 residues. The germline V gene has CDR1 LNHDA and CDR2 SQIVND (reference sequence). The CDR3 reads CASRPTPSYNEQFF.

The V call is TRBV15, the J call TRBJ2-1; TCRdb designates TRBD2, a call that cannot be tested without DNA. The CDR3 covers 15 residues. CDR1 and CDR2 (germline): LNHNV, YYDKDF (reference sequence). CDR3 region: CATSMSDSGGNEQFF.

The V and J genes are TRBV12-5 and TRBJ2-3. Germline V lookup: CDR1 LGHNT, CDR2 FRNRAP. The CDR3 totals 15 residues. The CDR3 sequence: CASGLVLKSGDTQYF.

The CDR3 loop is CASSSADTQYF. The V and J genes are TRBV27 and TRBJ2-3. CDR1 MNHEY and CDR2 SMNVEV come from the germline V gene (reference sequence). This CDR3 region has 11 residues.

The chain couples TRBV12-3 or TRBV12-4 to TRBJ2-5; without DNA, the TCRdb call of TRBD2 cannot be checked. The CDR3 length is 15 residues. CDR3 residues: CASSLNGGRQETQYF.

The chain links TRBV12-3 or TRBV12-4 to TRBJ2-1. The length of the CDR3 is 15 residues. The CDR3 protein is CASSFRERAYNEQFF.

V and J are TRBV7-9 and TRBJ2-3; TCRdb names TRBD1, which stays unverified in the absence of DNA. The CDR3 extends over 17 amino acids. Germline CDR1 reads SEHNR; CDR2 reads FQNEAQ (reference sequence). CDR3: CASSFAQGFIGTDTQYF.

This rearrangement joins TRBV19 to TRBJ2-7. Per the germline V gene, CDR1 is LNHDA and CDR2 is SQIVND (reference sequence). The CDR3 runs 14 residues. Here the CDR3 reads CASSIAHKTYEQYF.

This rearrangement joins TRBV5-1 to TRBJ2-7; TCRdb selects TRBD2, and the lack of DNA leaves this call unchecked. The CDR3 sequence is 14 residues long. CDR1 and CDR2 (germline): SGHRS, YFSETQ. The chain's CDR3 is CASSLESPTYEQYF. Full variable domain (remainder filled in from reference TRBV5-1 and TRBJ2-7): KAGVTQTPRYLIKTRGQQVTLSCSPISGHRSVSWYQQTPGQGLQFLFEYFSETQRNKGNFPGRFSGRQFSNSRSEMNVSTLELGDSALYLCASSLESPTYEQYFGPGTRLTVT.

The chain carries TRBV7-9 and TRBJ2-2. Germline V gives CDR1 SEHNR, CDR2 FQNEAQ (reference sequence). The CDR3 sequence is 16 residues long. The CDR3 protein is CASSLEVWTNTGELFF.

The genes are TRBV7-2 and TRBJ2-5; the D call of TRBD2 rests on TCRdb alone, since no DNA is present to check it. The CDR3 is 16 residues long. The germline V gene encodes CDR1 SGHTA and CDR2 FQGNSA. CDR3 residues: CASSPWGGAGGETQYF.

The CDR3 sequence: CSARDRTGTPSLLATDTQYF. The rearrangement uses TRBV20-1 and TRBJ2-3; TCRdb proposes TRBD1, but this gene call is untestable without DNA. The CDR3 consists of 20 residues. The V gene's germline CDR1 is DFQATT and CDR2 SNEGSKA (reference sequence).

The chain recombines TRBV6-5 with TRBJ1-2; the D call of TRBD1 rests on TCRdb alone, since no DNA is present to check it. The CDR3 has 14 amino acids. Germline-derived CDR1 and CDR2 are MNHEY and SVGAGI. CDR3 residues: CASSPQAGAGGYTF.

The chain employs TRBV12-3 or TRBV12-4 and TRBJ1-2; TCRdb designates TRBD1, a call that cannot be tested without DNA. CDR3 length: 15 amino acids. Here the CDR3 reads CASIFSDREKNGYTF.

The chain carries TRBV5-5 and TRBJ2-2; the TRBD1 assignment by TCRdb is unverifiable without DNA. CDR3 length: 17 residues. Germline values: CDR1 SGHKS, CDR2 YYEKEE (reference sequence). CDR3 loop: CASTLGGGLFNTGELFF.